One and the same sample provided the 15 T cell receptor beta chains below, sequenced in a study of blood T cell repertoires in COVID-19. The method was immunoSEQ multiplex PCR; TCRdb's version includes in-frame clones alone and lacks a portion of them. The data contain 60,000 or so clones, approximately 80% of them singletons. The material sequenced was peripheral blood. The receptors stem from a woman aged 80 or over with acute or convalescent COVID-19.

The chain combines TRBV12-3 or TRBV12-4 with TRBJ2-7; 7 nucleotides line up with TRBD2. The V gene end was trimmed by 6 bases and the J gene end by 6 bases; junction bases not matched to a gene: 2. This CDR3 is 11 amino acids long. The CDR3: CASSPGGEQYF. The CDR3 DNA sequence: TGTGCCAGCAGCCCGGGGGGCGAGCAGTACTTC.

This chain joins TRBV11-2 and TRBJ1-1; D is ambiguous. Looked up from germline, CDR1 is SGHAT and CDR2 is FQNNGV. This CDR3 is 13 amino acids long. V lost 2 bases and J lost 5, with 9 bases in between. The DNA of the CDR3 is TGTGCCAGCAGCTTATTTAGGCGGACTGAAGCTTTCTTT. Translating gives CASSLFRRTEAFF.

The chain employs TRBV3-1 (or the pseudogene TRBV3-2) and TRBJ1-2; unclear D gene. The V gene's germline CDR1 is LGHDT and CDR2 YNNKEL (reference sequence). The length of the CDR3 is 11 residues. The chain's CDR3 is CAINSNYGYTF. In DNA, the CDR3 is TGTGCAATCAATTCTAACTATGGCTACACCTTC.

The chain has TRBV19 and TRBJ2-1; TRBD2 agrees at 10 bases. With V trimmed by 6 bases and J by 4 bases, 9 bases remained unmatched. Germline V CDR1 and CDR2: LNHDA, SQIVND (reference sequence). The length of the CDR3 is 16 residues. The CDR3 region is CASRPRERGGYNEQFF. The CDR3 DNA sequence: TGTGCCAGTAGGCCCCGCGAGCGGGGGGGGTACAATGAGCAGTTCTTC.

The genes are TRBV12-5 and TRBJ1-1; 9 bases align to TRBD1. The CDR3 is 13 amino acids. V was clipped by 4 bases and J by 5 bases; unmatched bases: 2. Per the germline V gene, CDR1 is LGHNT and CDR2 is FRNRAP. This CDR3 reads CASGWGQGTEAFF. For the CDR3, the DNA is TGTGCTAGTGGTTGGGGACAGGGAACTGAAGCTTTCTTT.

The rearrangement uses TRBV14 and TRBJ2-7; D remains ambiguous. Germline V gene sequence: CDR1 SGHDN, CDR2 FVKESK. Trimming took off 4 bases at V and 3 bases at J, with 13 bases between the two ends. CDR3 size: 14 residues. This chain's CDR3 is CASSPRGELYEQYF. For the CDR3, the DNA is TGTGCCAGCAGCCCAAGAGGCGAACTCTACGAGCAGTACTTC. The variable domain in full, completed from reference TRBV14 and TRBJ2-7, reads EAGVTQFPSHSVIEKGQTVTLRCDPISGHDNLYWYRRVMGKEIKFLLHFVKESKQDESGMPNNRFLAERTGGTYSTLKVQPAELEDSGVYFCASSPRGELYEQYFGPGTRLTVT.

The genes are TRBV5-6 and TRBJ1-4; TRBD1 aligns across 11 bases. The ends lost 4 bases at V and 7 bases at J; junction bases unmatched: 9. CDR1 is SGHDT, CDR2 YYEEEE, per germline. CDR3 length: 16 residues. In nucleotides, the CDR3 is TGTGCCAGCAGCCCGGACGGGGACAGGGGGACTGAAAAACTGTTTTTT. Its protein is CASSPDGDRGTEKLFF.

The chain recombines TRBV7-8 with TRBJ2-1; 11 bases match TRBD2. This CDR3 region has 15 residues. Germline loops: CDR1 SGHVS, CDR2 FQNEAQ. Unmatched junction bases numbered 2, after V lost 1 base and J lost 6 bases. The CDR3 DNA follows: TGTGCCAGCAGCTTAGAACTAGCGGGGGTCAATGAGCAGTTCTTC. It is translated as CASSLELAGVNEQFF.

The chain is built from TRBV27 and TRBJ2-7, with 7 nucleotides matching TRBD1. The CDR3 is 14 amino acids. V was pared by 5 bases and J by 2 bases, with 6 bases of the junction left unmatched. Germline values: CDR1 MNHEY, CDR2 SMNVEV (reference sequence). The CDR3 region is CASSLYRGPYEQYF. The CDR3 nucleotides read TGTGCCAGCAGTCTTTACAGGGGACCCTACGAGCAGTACTTC.

This chain connects TRBV20-1 to TRBJ1-2; D unresolved. There are 12 residues in the CDR3. V lost 3 bases and J 3 bases, leaving 8 bases between the germline ends. CDR1 and CDR2 from the germline V gene are DFQATT and SNEGSKA (reference sequence). The CDR3 loop is CSASGLYYGYTF. CDR3 coding DNA: TGCAGTGCTAGTGGACTGTACTATGGCTACACCTTC.

CDR3 in DNA: TGTGCCAGCTCACTGCGAGCCCTCCCGACAGATACGCAGTATTTT. This sequence encodes CASSLRALPTDTQYF. The chain links TRBV18 to TRBJ2-3; D is unresolved. This CDR3 is 15 amino acids long. From germline, CDR1 is KGHSH and CDR2 LQKENI. V was clipped by 4 bases and J by 3 bases, with 14 bases between them.

V and J are TRBV3-1 (or the pseudogene TRBV3-2) and TRBJ2-7; a weak D match, TRBD1 (5 bases). The germline V gene has CDR1 LGHDT and CDR2 YNNKEL (reference sequence). The CDR3 sequence is 15 residues long. Trimming pared 4 bases from V and 2 bases from J, leaving 15 bases between. The CDR3 loop is CASSPGAAFPYEQYF. In DNA form, the CDR3 reads TGTGCCAGCAGCCCTGGGGCAGCTTTTCCCTACGAGCAGTACTTC.

The sample holds one count of this clone. The gene calls are TRBV21-1 and TRBJ1-3. TRBV21-1 is a documented pseudogene. The CDR3 totals 14 residues. CDR3 nucleotides: TGTGCCAGCCGATGGAGCGTCGCCGGAAACACCATATATTTT. Its protein is CASRWSVAGNTIYF.

This clone was picked up a small number of times. The chain has TRBV3-1 (or the pseudogene TRBV3-2) and TRBJ1-1; D call uncertain. V lost 6 bases to trimming and J lost 4 bases, with 18 bases between them. In germline, CDR1 is LGHDT, CDR2 YNNKEL (reference sequence). The CDR3 spans 15 residues. CDR3 loop: CASSSMPISGTEAFF. The CDR3 DNA follows: TGTGCCAGCAGTTCAATGCCAATTTCAGGCACTGAAGCTTTCTTT.

Concerning this clone itself: Relative to the germline gene, one junction end is altered; a read error may explain this. The chain is built from TRBV5-6 and TRBJ2-7, with 11 bases aligning to TRBD2. Per the germline V gene, CDR1 is SGHDT and CDR2 is YYEEEE. The CDR3 runs 16 residues. The DNA for the CDR3 is TGTGCCAGCAGCTTGAGGGGACTAGCGGTTTCCTACGAGCAGTGCTTC. Translated, it gives CASSLRGLAVSYEQCF.